These 26 T cell receptor beta chains were sequenced from one sample in a study of cytomegalovirus exposure and HLA in healthy donors. PCR primers comprised 60 Vbeta and 13 Jbeta primers. The table came from immunoSEQ multiplex PCR; TCRdb's copy has only in-frame clones and leaves some out. Here the sample spans over 110,000 clones, approximately 80% being singletons. The sample was PBMCs. The receptors were sampled from a female donor in good health and CMV-seronegative.

This chain connects TRBV27 to TRBJ1-1; D call uncertain. V lost 2 bases, J lost 1 base, and 14 bases lay in between. CDR1 and CDR2 (germline): MNHEY, SMNVEV (reference sequence). The CDR3 runs to 16 residues. The CDR3 protein is CASSLSLRRRNTEAFF. The CDR3 nucleotides read TGTGCCAGCAGTTTAAGCCTTCGGCGGAGGAACACTGAAGCTTTCTTT.

The J gene is TRBJ2-3, the V gene TRBV10-3; the D is unclear. The CDR3 length is 12 residues. V lost 3 bases, J lost 4 bases, and 5 bases lay in between. Germline-derived CDR1 and CDR2 are ENHRY and SYGVKD. CDR3 region: CAISDLADTQYF. The CDR3 nucleotides are TGTGCCATCAGTGACTTAGCAGATACGCAGTATTTT.

The genes are TRBV4-3 and TRBJ1-6; 7 bases map to TRBD1. CDR1 and CDR2 from the germline V gene are LGHNA and YSLEER. V trimming: 4 bases; J trimming: 14 bases; junction bases outside the gene matches: 11. This CDR3 spans 14 amino acids. The CDR3 coding sequence is TGCGCCAGCAGCCGACTCGGACAGGCTTGTACCCTCCACTTT. This codes for CASSRLGQACTLHF.

The chain combines TRBV5-1 with TRBJ2-1; 12 nucleotides line up with TRBD2. V lost 4 bases, J lost 10 bases, and 9 bases stayed unmatched. CDR3 length: 15 residues. Germline assignment: CDR1 SGHRS and CDR2 YFSETQ. The CDR3 is CASSALAGGGWEQFF. The CDR3 DNA reads TGCGCCAGCAGCGCACTAGCGGGAGGAGGTTGGGAGCAGTTCTTC.

The chain joins TRBV6-6 to TRBJ2-7; D ambiguous. The germline gives CDR1 MNHNY, CDR2 SVGAGI (reference sequence). Deletions cut 8 bases from V and 0 bases from J, with 5 bases between. CDR3 size: 11 residues. The CDR3 DNA is TGTGCCAGCGTGGCCTCCTACGAGCAGTACTTC. It translates to CASVASYEQYF.

The rearrangement links TRBV18 to TRBJ1-1, with 8 bases that match TRBD1. Germline CDR1 and CDR2: KGHSH and LQKENI. V lost 4 bases to trimming and J lost 0 bases; unmatched junction nucleotides: 4. This CDR3 is 15 amino acids long. DNA of the CDR3: TGTGCCAGCTCACTGCGACAGGGGATGAACACTGAAGCTTTCTTT. This gives the protein CASSLRQGMNTEAFF.

This chain joins TRBV27 and TRBJ2-7; a possible D gene is TRBD2 (5 bases). Germline CDR1 and CDR2: MNHEY and SMNVEV (reference sequence). V shed 6 bases and J shed 0 bases, with 12 bases lying between them. CDR3 length equals 14 residues. DNA of the CDR3: TGTGCCAGCAGGGACTTCCAGTACTCCTACGAGCAGTACTTC. This gives the protein CASRDFQYSYEQYF.

V gene TRBV28 combines with J gene TRBJ2-7; TRBD1 matches 9 bases. V trimming: 3 bases; J trimming: 6 bases; junction bases outside the gene matches: 9. This CDR3 spans 15 amino acids. CDR1 MDHEN and CDR2 SYDVKM come from the germline V gene. The CDR3 spells CASSFPGQGRGEQYF. The CDR3 coding sequence is TGTGCCAGCAGTTTTCCGGGACAGGGCAGGGGCGAGCAGTACTTC.

This chain uses TRBV7-2 with TRBJ1-1; possibly TRBD1 for D (5 bases). CDR1 and CDR2 (germline): SGHTA, FQGNSA. The CDR3 totals 15 residues. Trimming removed 4 bases from V and 5 bases from J, with 17 bases in between. The CDR3 DNA follows: TGTGCCAGCAGCTCCCGGGGGATCCAGGCGACTGAAGCTTTCTTT. It encodes CASSSRGIQATEAFF. The complete variable domain, with remaining parts taken from reference TRBV7-2 and TRBJ1-1, reads GAGVSQSPSNKVTEKGKDVELRCDPISGHTALYWYRQSLGQGLEFLIYFQGNSAPDKSGLPSDRFSAERTGGSVSTLTIQRTQQEDSAVYLCASSSRGIQATEAFFGQGTRLTVV.

The chain links TRBV12-2 to TRBJ1-4. TRBV12-2 is a pseudogene locus. CDR3 length: 20 residues. The CDR3 sequence is CASRLPWVSAGSLALEKLFF. In DNA form, the CDR3 reads TGTGCAAGTCGCTTACCATGGGTGTCCGCGGGTAGTTTGGCGTTGGAAAAACTGTTTTTT.

This clone was seen only once. CDR3 nucleotide sequence: TGTGCCTGGAGTGATCTATCTCCCACCGGGGAGCTGTTTTTT. The encoded protein is CAWSDLSPTGELFF. The chain joins TRBV30 to TRBJ2-2; D call uncertain. Germline V CDR1 and CDR2: GTSNPN, SVGIG (reference sequence). Trimming stripped 1 base from V and 4 bases from J, with 10 bases between. CDR3 size: 14 residues.

V gene TRBV27 combines with J gene TRBJ2-3; possible D gene TRBD2, 5 bases. Germline V gives CDR1 MNHEY, CDR2 SMNVEV (reference sequence). V was shortened by 2 bases and J by 2 bases, with 11 bases between the two germline ends. The CDR3 spans 15 residues. The CDR3 DNA reads as TGTGCCAGCAGTTTAGAGGGTCGAGCCACAGATACGCAGTATTTT. This sequence encodes CASSLEGRATDTQYF.

This clone showed up just a few times. The chain has TRBV6-1 and TRBJ1-1; no definite D call. This CDR3 region has 13 residues. The V and J ends lost 8 bases and 2 bases respectively, with 12 bases between them. CDR1 is MNHNS, CDR2 SASEGT, per germline. The DNA for the CDR3 is TGTGCCAGCCCTGACATCTTAAACACTGAAGCTTTCTTT. This encodes CASPDILNTEAFF.

The V gene is TRBV5-4, the J gene TRBJ2-3, with D perhaps matching TRBD2 (6 bases). The CDR3 length is 15 residues. V shed 3 bases and J shed 4 bases, with 15 bases lying between them. CDR1 is SGHNT, CDR2 YYREEE, per germline (reference sequence). The CDR3, as DNA: TGTGCCAGCAGCTCGGTGGAGGGGAAAGCAGATACGCAGTATTTT. Translating it yields CASSSVEGKADTQYF.

The genes are TRBV5-1 and TRBJ2-7; possible D gene TRBD2, 5 bases. The V end lost 4 bases, the J end lost 5 bases, and 10 bases lay between the germline ends. Per the germline V gene, CDR1 is SGHRS and CDR2 is YFSETQ. CDR3 length equals 12 residues. CDR3 region: CASSLPSNEQYF. CDR3 sequence (DNA): TGCGCCAGCAGCCTGCCTAGCAACGAGCAGTACTTC.

V and J are TRBV7-7 and TRBJ2-3, with D possibly matching TRBD2 (6 bases). Trimming stripped 5 bases from V and 2 bases from J, with 14 bases between. This CDR3 spans 15 amino acids. CDR1 and CDR2 (germline): SSHAT, FNYEAQ (reference sequence). The chain's CDR3 is CASSPAGGVTDTQYF. The CDR3 DNA reads as TGTGCCAGCAGCCCGGCCGGGGGTGTCACAGATACGCAGTATTTT.

This clone has only one observation. The CDR3 sequence: CASRGGLAGPRGTGELFF. Here the CDR3 DNA reads TGTGCCAGCCGGGGGGGACTAGCGGGGCCACGAGGCACCGGGGAGCTGTTTTTT. The V call is TRBV19, the J call TRBJ2-2, with TRBD2 matching over 13 bases. The ends lost 9 bases at V and 4 bases at J; junction bases unmatched: 14. The CDR3 loop spans 18 amino acids. Germline V lookup: CDR1 LNHDA, CDR2 SQIVND (reference sequence).

The genes are TRBV30 and TRBJ2-1; possible D gene TRBD2, 6 bases. The CDR3 runs 15 residues. The germline V and J ends were trimmed by 1 base and 8 bases, with 18 bases remaining between them. Germline V gene lookup returns CDR1 GTSNPN and CDR2 SVGIG (reference sequence). DNA for the CDR3: TGTGCCTGGAGTGCCCAGGGAATCCGCGGGGATGAGCAGTTCTTC. Its protein product is CAWSAQGIRGDEQFF.

The rearrangement uses TRBV6-6 and TRBJ2-3; D is perhaps TRBD1 (5 bases). V lost 2 bases and J lost 4, with 13 bases in between. The length of the CDR3 is 15 residues. CDR1 is MNHNY and CDR2 is SVGAGI in the germline V gene (reference sequence). CDR3 DNA sequence: TGTGCCAGCAGTTACAGAAGGGGCTCCGCAGATACGCAGTATTTT. Translating gives CASSYRRGSADTQYF.

This chain uses TRBV7-2 with TRBJ1-1; maybe TRBD1 (6 bases). The CDR3 sequence is 15 residues long. V was cut by 3 bases and J by 2 bases, with 13 bases left in between. CDR1 is SGHTA, CDR2 FQGNSA, per germline. The CDR3 DNA sequence: TGTGCCAGCAGCTTCCCCCCCGGGACAAACACTGAAGCTTTCTTT. Translation gives CASSFPPGTNTEAFF.

V usage is TRBV4-3 and J usage is TRBJ2-7; D not certain. V lost 4 bases to trimming and J lost 3 bases, with 10 bases between them. This CDR3 has 13 residues. Looked up from germline, CDR1 is LGHNA and CDR2 is YSLEER. The CDR3 loop is CASSPQLNYEQYF. In DNA form, the CDR3 reads TGCGCCAGCAGCCCTCAGTTGAACTACGAGCAGTACTTC.

The chain has TRBV5-4 and TRBJ1-2, with 7 bases lining up with TRBD1. The V gene end was trimmed by 6 bases and the J gene end by 1 base; junction bases not matched to a gene: 12. CDR3 length: 16 amino acids. The V gene's germline CDR1 is SGHNT and CDR2 YYREEE (reference sequence). The CDR3: CASNRAGQSFNYGYTF. CDR3 sequence (DNA): TGTGCCAGCAACCGGGCGGGACAGTCTTTTAACTATGGCTACACCTTC.

The CDR3 spells CASSPGNRDNEKLFF. For the CDR3, the DNA is TGCGCCAGCAGCCCGGGAAACAGGGACAATGAAAAACTGTTTTTT. This chain joins TRBV5-1 and TRBJ1-4; a possible D gene is TRBD1 (6 bases). Trimming removed 4 bases from V and 5 bases from J, with 15 bases in between. Germline lookup yields CDR1 SGHRS and CDR2 YFSETQ. The CDR3 runs to 15 residues.

The gene calls are TRBV6-5 and TRBJ2-1; 9 bases match TRBD1. The germline V gene has CDR1 MNHEY and CDR2 SVGAGI. V lost 7 bases and J lost 5; bases outside the gene matches: 9. This CDR3 contains 15 residues. The DNA of the CDR3 is TGTGCCAGCACGCCCGGGACAGGGAGGAACAATGAGCAGTTCTTC. Translation: CASTPGTGRNNEQFF.

This rearrangement joins TRBV7-9 to TRBJ2-4; 8 positions agree with TRBD1. V lost 4 bases and J lost 3; bases outside the gene matches: 2. Germline CDR1 and CDR2: SEHNR and FQNEAQ (reference sequence). The CDR3 extends over 14 amino acids. CDR3 DNA sequence: TGTGCCAGCAGCTCGACAGGGGTCAAAAACATTCAGTACTTC. Translation: CASSSTGVKNIQYF.

The V and J genes are TRBV27 and TRBJ2-3; 9 positions match TRBD2. Germline CDR1 MNHEY, CDR2 SMNVEV (reference sequence). Trimming took 5 bases from V and 3 from J; bases not matched to a gene: 3. The CDR3 sequence is 14 residues long. CDR3 region: CASSLAGSTDTQYF. CDR3 bases: TGTGCCAGCAGTCTAGCGGGGTCGACAGATACGCAGTATTTT.